The 30 T cell receptor beta chains presented below share a single source sample, sequenced in a study of identical twins. TCRdb itself ran the 5' RACE reads through MiXCR, one entry per CDR3 protein. The sample yields hundreds of thousands of distinct CDR3 sequences, 24% seen once. These data also featured in a second study, about T cells expressing NK-cell markers.

Material: CD4+ T cells sorted from blood. Every receptor here comes from a woman in her late teens or twenties in good health.

This clonotype came up many times. The J gene is TRBJ1-1, the V gene TRBV11-2; D call uncertain. Germline V lookup: CDR1 SGHAT, CDR2 FQNNGV. The CDR3 length is 15 residues. V shed 5 bases and J shed 4 bases, with 17 bases lying between them. The DNA for the CDR3 is TGTGCCAGCAGCCTGGCGGGTGGGATCCCCACTGAAGCTTTCTTT. The encoded protein is CASSLAGGIPTEAFF.

A few counts support this clonotype. V and J are TRBV5-1 and TRBJ2-3; 9 bases line up with TRBD2. V lost 5 bases, J lost 0 bases, and 10 bases stayed unmatched. The CDR3 is 17 residues long. Per the germline V gene, CDR1 is SGHRS and CDR2 is YFSETQ. The CDR3 DNA reads as TGCGCCAGCAGTCCCGGGACAAGCGGGGGGAGCACAGATACGCAGTATTTT. Translation gives CASSPGTSGGSTDTQYF.

The V gene is TRBV7-6, the J gene TRBJ2-3, with D hard to call. The CDR3 is 15 residues long. V lost 2 bases to trimming and J lost 2 bases, with 11 bases between them. CDR1 is SGHVS, CDR2 FNYEAQ, per germline. The CDR3 DNA follows: TGTGCCAGCAGCTTATCCATTTCCTACACAGATACGCAGTATTTT. Translating gives CASSLSISYTDTQYF.

The chain couples TRBV5-6 to TRBJ2-1; D gene ambiguous. Trimming removed 0 bases at V and 0 bases at J, with 7 bases between. The CDR3 covers 15 residues. Germline CDR1 SGHDT, CDR2 YYEEEE. The CDR3 spells CASSLESYSYNEQFF. The CDR3 DNA is TGTGCCAGCAGCTTGGAGTCATACTCCTACAATGAGCAGTTCTTC.

This clonotype was detected a few times. This chain joins TRBV20-1 and TRBJ2-5, with a possible D match to TRBD1 (5 bases). This CDR3 is built from 12 residues. V lost 6 bases, J lost 4 bases, and 12 bases lay in between. Germline CDR1 DFQATT, CDR2 SNEGSKA (reference sequence). This CDR3 is CSAVQALETQYF. The CDR3 DNA reads as TGCAGTGCGGTACAGGCTTTAGAGACCCAGTACTTC.

This clonotype was counted only a few times. This rearrangement joins TRBV20-1 to TRBJ2-1; D perhaps matches TRBD2 (6 bases). The CDR3 is made up of 17 amino acids. V lost 3 bases and J lost 1, with 19 bases in between. CDR1 and CDR2 (germline): DFQATT, SNEGSKA (reference sequence). This CDR3 is CSAREDKGTSSYNEQFF. The DNA for the CDR3 is TGCAGTGCTAGGGAGGATAAGGGGACTTCGTCCTACAATGAGCAGTTCTTC.

The CDR3 region is CASSLSAKQETQYF. The CDR3 nucleotides are TGCGCCAGCAGCTTGAGCGCAAAACAAGAGACCCAGTACTTC. J is TRBJ2-5 and V is TRBV5-1; unclear D gene. The CDR3 is 14 amino acids. V shed 1 base and J shed 2 bases, with 9 bases lying between them. Germline CDR1 and CDR2: SGHRS and YFSETQ.

CDR3 protein: CSARDRLAGGHSSYNEQFF. CDR3 nucleotide sequence: TGCAGTGCTAGAGATAGACTAGCGGGGGGACATAGCTCCTACAATGAGCAGTTCTTC. The chain combines TRBV20-1 with TRBJ2-1; TRBD2 aligns across 13 bases. CDR1 and CDR2 (germline): DFQATT, SNEGSKA (reference sequence). V was clipped by 0 bases and J by 0 bases; unmatched bases: 8. The CDR3 is made up of 19 amino acids.

This clonotype has only a few counts. CDR3 sequence (DNA): TGTGCCAGCAGTTCTATAAGCCGGACAGATACGCAGTATTTT. It codes for CASSSISRTDTQYF. The rearrangement joins TRBV6-2 or TRBV6-3 to TRBJ2-3; D is unresolved. The CDR3 extends over 14 amino acids. The V and J ends lost 4 bases and 3 bases respectively, with 11 bases between them. Germline lookup yields CDR1 MNHEY and CDR2 SVGEGT.

The rearrangement links TRBV27 to TRBJ2-4, with 10 bases lining up with TRBD1. Germline loops: CDR1 MNHEY, CDR2 SMNVEV (reference sequence). The CDR3 totals 18 residues. Germline trimming cut 6 bases from V and 5 bases from J; bases unmatched to any gene: 16. The CDR3 loop reads CASSYYFSGTGVENIQYF. CDR3 nucleotides: TGTGCCAGCAGCTACTATTTTTCCGGGACAGGGGTCGAAAACATTCAGTACTTC.

This clonotype was found a few times. The chain recombines TRBV10-3 with TRBJ1-1; 8 nucleotides align to TRBD1. Per germline, CDR1 ENHRY and CDR2 SYGVKD. The CDR3 covers 18 residues. V lost 5 bases and J lost 1; bases outside the gene matches: 15. The CDR3 sequence is CAISPRGGQGARNTEAFF. The CDR3 nucleotides are TGTGCCATCAGTCCCCGAGGGGGGCAGGGGGCGAGGAACACTGAAGCTTTCTTT.

This clonotype has more than one count but fewer than ten. V and J are TRBV7-6 and TRBJ2-2; D remains ambiguous. The germline V gene encodes CDR1 SGHVS and CDR2 FNYEAQ. Trimming pared 5 bases from V and 0 bases from J, leaving 10 bases between. This CDR3 comprises 15 residues. The CDR3 bases are TGTGCCAGCAGCGCCCGGAGCACGAACACCGGGGAGCTGTTTTTT. Its protein is CASSARSTNTGELFF.

This chain connects TRBV20-1 to TRBJ2-7, with D hard to call. The CDR3 has 12 amino acids. Per the germline V gene, CDR1 is DFQATT and CDR2 is SNEGSKA (reference sequence). V was trimmed by 3 bases and J by 3 bases, leaving 9 bases between them. Here the CDR3 reads CSASVDGYEQYF. The CDR3, as DNA: TGCAGTGCTAGCGTAGACGGCTACGAGCAGTACTTC.

This chain joins TRBV7-9 and TRBJ2-1, with 7 positions matching TRBD1. Germline V gene lookup returns CDR1 SEHNR and CDR2 FQNEAQ (reference sequence). Losses at the gene ends were 3 bases for V and 6 bases for J; bases not matched to a gene: 11. This CDR3 spans 16 amino acids. The CDR3 DNA follows: TGTGCCAGCAGCTTGCGATTAGGGGGCACCTCCAATGAGCAGTTCTTC. This sequence encodes CASSLRLGGTSNEQFF.

This clonotype was counted ten times or more. This chain links TRBV20-1 with TRBJ2-7; TRBD1 aligns across 9 bases. Unmatched junction bases numbered 13, after V lost 6 bases and J lost 7 bases. Germline CDR1 DFQATT, CDR2 SNEGSKA (reference sequence). This CDR3 is 14 amino acids long. The CDR3 loop reads CSATNGQGTGEQYF. DNA of the CDR3: TGCAGTGCCACTAACGGACAGGGGACGGGTGAGCAGTACTTC.

Concerning this clonotype itself: The junction does not match germline at one end; this may be a read error. DNA of the CDR3: TGTGCCAGCAGCTACGTTTGGGACAGCGACTACGCGCAGTACTTC. Translation: CASSYVWDSDYAQYF. The rearrangement uses TRBV5-5 and TRBJ2-7, with 7 bases fitting TRBD1. This CDR3 has 15 amino acids. Germline-derived CDR1 and CDR2 are SGHKS and YYEKEE (reference sequence).

The J gene is TRBJ2-1, the V gene TRBV7-2, with D hard to call. This CDR3 is built from 14 residues. V gave up 5 bases and J gave up 8 bases, with 16 bases separating them. Germline CDR1 reads SGHTA; CDR2 reads FQGNSA. The CDR3 region has the DNA TGTGCCAGCAGCCCCTCTCGGAGCAGGCATGAGCAGTTCTTC. Translating gives CASSPSRSRHEQFF.

The chain combines TRBV20-1 with TRBJ2-1; no reliable D call. V was cut by 3 bases and J by 6 bases, with 12 bases left in between. The germline V gene has CDR1 DFQATT and CDR2 SNEGSKA (reference sequence). There are 13 residues in the CDR3. CDR3 residues: CSASLPIGNEQFF. Here the CDR3 DNA reads TGCAGTGCTAGTCTCCCTATAGGCAATGAGCAGTTCTTC.

The chain carries TRBV2 and TRBJ1-2; 7 nucleotides match TRBD1. CDR1 and CDR2 (germline): SNHLY, FYNNEI. Unmatched junction bases numbered 5, after V lost 2 bases and J lost 8 bases. The CDR3 consists of 13 residues. The CDR3 DNA reads as TGTGCCAGCAGTGAAAGACAGGGCGGCGGCTACACCTTC. This gives the protein CASSERQGGGYTF.

J is TRBJ2-1 and V is TRBV12-5; no clear D. This CDR3 region has 15 residues. The germline gives CDR1 LGHNT, CDR2 FRNRAP. V shed 0 bases and J shed 0 bases, with 6 bases lying between them. CDR3 protein: CASGLVQSSYNEQFF. CDR3 nucleotides: TGTGCTAGTGGTTTGGTCCAAAGCTCCTACAATGAGCAGTTCTTC.

In its sample, this clonotype was seen a few times. The gene calls are TRBV10-3 and TRBJ2-5; 8 bases line up with TRBD1. The V gene end was trimmed by 6 bases and the J gene end by 5 bases; junction bases not matched to a gene: 5. The CDR3 runs to 13 residues. Germline V gene data show CDR1 as ENHRY and CDR2 as SYGVKD. In DNA, the CDR3 is TGTGCCATCAGGGGACAGGCAGTGGAGACCCAGTACTTC. Its translation is CAIRGQAVETQYF.

This clonotype was counted between two and nine times. The chain couples TRBV6-2 or TRBV6-3 to TRBJ1-6; D not resolved. Looked up from germline, CDR1 is MNHEY and CDR2 is SVGEGT. V was clipped by 5 bases and J by 7 bases, with 12 bases between them. There are 14 residues in the CDR3. CDR3: CASSTRTGNSPLHF. Here the CDR3 DNA reads TGTGCCAGCAGTACCCGGACGGGGAATTCACCCCTCCACTTT.

In its sample, this clonotype was seen a few times. The genes are TRBV20-1 and TRBJ2-1; a weak D match, TRBD1 (5 bases). V lost 6 bases, J lost 4 bases, and 10 bases lay in between. This CDR3 is 12 amino acids long. CDR1 is DFQATT, CDR2 SNEGSKA, per germline (reference sequence). Here the CDR3 DNA reads TGCAGTGCCTCACAGGCTTACAATGAGCAGTTCTTC. Translated, it gives CSASQAYNEQFF.

This clonotype has a handful of counts. The rearrangement links TRBV12-3 or TRBV12-4 to TRBJ2-1, with 7 bases lining up with TRBD2. With V trimmed by 8 bases and J by 9 bases, 10 bases remained unmatched. The length of the CDR3 is 13 residues. For the CDR3, the DNA is TGTGCCAGCTCGCTGACTAGCTGGGGTGAGCAGTTCTTC. Translating gives CASSLTSWGEQFF.

The chain links TRBV12-3 or TRBV12-4 to TRBJ2-3, with 15 positions matching TRBD2. The CDR3 covers 15 residues. V lost 4 bases and J lost 8; bases outside the gene matches: 4. CDR3 sequence: CASSSGLAGGFTQYF. CDR3 nucleotides: TGTGCCAGCAGTTCCGGACTAGCGGGGGGGTTTACGCAGTATTTT.

This rearrangement joins TRBV20-1 to TRBJ2-1, with TRBD2 matching over 11 bases. The ends lost 5 bases at V and 8 bases at J; junction bases unmatched: 8. Germline V CDR1 and CDR2: DFQATT, SNEGSKA (reference sequence). The CDR3 loop spans 14 amino acids. CDR3 protein: CSAPASGRNYEQFF. In DNA, the CDR3 is TGCAGTGCTCCTGCTAGCGGGAGGAACTATGAGCAGTTCTTC.

The rearrangement links TRBV20-1 to TRBJ1-3; no reliable D call. This CDR3 contains 13 residues. Germline CDR1 is DFQATT and CDR2 is SNEGSKA (reference sequence). V lost 3 bases and J lost 2, with 8 bases in between. This CDR3 reads CSARSVAGNTIYF. CDR3 in DNA: TGCAGTGCTAGGTCCGTGGCTGGAAACACCATATATTTT.

The chain is built from TRBV5-1 and TRBJ2-3; D is perhaps TRBD1 (5 bases). CDR1 SGHRS and CDR2 YFSETQ come from the germline V gene. The V gene lost 0 bases and the J gene lost 5 bases, with 10 bases spanning the gap. The CDR3 totals 14 residues. Written as DNA, the CDR3 is TGCGCCAGCAGCTTGGGCAGGGCGATAGATACGCAGTATTTT. Amino acids: CASSLGRAIDTQYF.

The table lists this clonotype with a count of one. At one boundary the junction diverges from the germline segment, which might be a read error. This rearrangement joins TRBV7-3 to TRBJ2-7; a possible D gene is TRBD2 (6 bases). This CDR3 comprises 13 residues. CDR1 and CDR2 (germline): SGHTA, FQGTGA. The CDR3 region has the DNA TGTGCCAGCAGCCTAACAAGGAGGGACGAGCAGTACTTC. Its translation is CASSLTRRDEQYF.

This clonotype was found a few times. This sequence joins TRBV7-2 and TRBJ2-2, with D tentatively TRBD2 (6 bases). The ends were cut back, 5 bases at V and 4 bases at J, with 11 bases in the middle. Germline-derived CDR1 and CDR2 are SGHTA and FQGNSA. The CDR3 extends over 14 amino acids. In DNA, the CDR3 is TGTGCCAGCAGCGAGCGGGTGGGCACCGGGGAGCTGTTTTTT. This translates into CASSERVGTGELFF.